Shown below are 31 T cell receptor beta chains from a single sample sequenced in a study of memory CD4+ T cells and cytomegalovirus serostatus (dated by TCRdb to 2018 to 2020). The method was the immunoSEQ multiplex PCR assay. TCRdb carries this immuneACCESS record with in-frame sequences only. Its versions omit some clonotypes, under half of them owing to an unresolved V gene in the studies checked, with the rest unexplained. The sample table holds around 57,000 clones, of which about three quarters were seen once. The top ten clonotypes cover approximately 0.5% of the sample. Single viable CD3+CD4+CD8-CD45RO+ cells were sorted as memory CD4+ T cells on a FACSAria II. The sample consisted of memory CD4+ T cells from blood. These TCRs come from an adult in good health and CMV-seronegative. Some clones in this sample may be carry-over from other donors' samples.

This sequence joins TRBV7-9 and TRBJ2-1, with TRBD2 identical over 7 bases. Germline-derived CDR1 and CDR2 are SEHNR and FQNEAQ (reference sequence). The CDR3 has 13 amino acids. The junction had 5 bases not matched to a gene; V was cut back by 1 base and J by 11 bases. CDR3 in DNA: TGTGCCAGCAGCTTAGGACTAGCCAGGAAGCAGTTCTTC. Protein: CASSLGLARKQFF.

The chain has TRBV7-9 and TRBJ1-1; TRBD1 might be the D (6 bases). The CDR3 length is 13 residues. V lost 4 bases, J lost 3 bases, and 9 bases lay in between. CDR1 is SEHNR, CDR2 FQNEAQ, per germline (reference sequence). Here the CDR3 reads CASSYEGDTEAFF. The CDR3 coding sequence is TGTGCCAGCAGCTACGAGGGGGACACTGAAGCTTTCTTT.

The genes are TRBV5-1 and TRBJ2-3, with 7 nucleotides matching TRBD1. Germline V gene data show CDR1 as SGHRS and CDR2 as YFSETQ. With V trimmed by 4 bases and J by 4 bases, 6 bases remained unmatched. This CDR3 is 14 amino acids long. CDR3 sequence reads: CASSPLQGSDTQYF. DNA for the CDR3: TGCGCCAGCAGCCCGTTACAGGGGTCAGATACGCAGTATTTT. The variable domain in full, with the rest retrieved from reference TRBV5-1 and TRBJ2-3, is KAGVTQTPRYLIKTRGQQVTLSCSPISGHRSVSWYQQTPGQGLQFLFEYFSETQRNKGNFPGRFSGRQFSNSRSEMNVSTLELGDSALYLCASSPLQGSDTQYFGPGTRLTVL.

The chain's CDR3 is CASSPLSGSYNEQFF. In DNA, the CDR3 is TGTGCCAGCAGCCCACTGAGTGGCTCCTACAATGAGCAGTTCTTC. This rearrangement joins TRBV9 to TRBJ2-1, with D unresolved. The CDR3 contains 15 residues. Per the germline V gene, CDR1 is SGDLS and CDR2 is YYNGEE. The V end lost 4 bases, the J end lost 0 bases, and 11 bases lay between the germline ends.

The gene calls are TRBV2 and TRBJ1-1; TRBD1 matches 10 bases. Trimming cost V 6 bases and J 4 bases; bases outside gene matches: 11. Germline assignment: CDR1 SNHLY and CDR2 FYNNEI. The CDR3 length is 16 residues. The CDR3 nucleotides are TGTGCCAGCAGCCACGGTATGGACAGGGGGGTCACTGAAGCTTTCTTT. Its translation: CASSHGMDRGVTEAFF. Full variable domain (outside the CDR3, taken from reference TRBV2 and TRBJ1-1): EPEVTQTPSHQVTQMGQEVILRCVPISNHLYFYWYRQILGQKVEFLVSFYNNEISEKSEIFDDQFSVERPDGSNFTLKIRSTKLEDSAMYFCASSHGMDRGVTEAFFGQGTRLTVV.

V and J are TRBV10-3 and TRBJ2-7; no definite D call. V lost 1 base to trimming and J lost 2 bases, with 6 bases between them. In germline, CDR1 is ENHRY, CDR2 SYGVKD. This CDR3 region has 13 residues. CDR3 residues: CAISEWHTYEQYF. The CDR3 coding sequence is TGTGCCATCAGTGAGTGGCACACCTACGAGCAGTACTTC.

The genes are TRBV4-1 and TRBJ1-2; a possible D gene is TRBD1 (6 bases). This CDR3 contains 14 residues. CDR1 and CDR2 from the germline V gene are MGHRA and YSYEKL. Between the trimmed V and J ends, which lost 1 base and 4 bases, there was a span of 10 bases. The CDR3 spells CASSQVGAGYGYTF. The CDR3 DNA reads TGCGCCAGCAGCCAAGTGGGGGCCGGCTATGGCTACACCTTC.

The chain employs TRBV20-1 and TRBJ2-5; D gene unclear. The CDR3 extends over 11 amino acids. V was shortened by 3 bases and J by 6 bases, with 8 bases between the two germline ends. From germline, CDR1 is DFQATT and CDR2 SNEGSKA (reference sequence). The CDR3 sequence: CSASPAQTQYF. The CDR3 nucleotides read TGCAGTGCTAGCCCTGCGCAGACCCAGTACTTC.

The CDR3 region has the DNA TGTGCCAGCAGCTTGGCGGTTGGCAACACTGAAGCTTTCTTT. This codes for CASSLAVGNTEAFF. This chain connects TRBV5-4 to TRBJ1-1; D unclear. Germline V lookup: CDR1 SGHNT, CDR2 YYREEE (reference sequence). This CDR3 region has 14 residues. The ends were cut back, 0 bases at V and 2 bases at J, with 8 bases in the middle.

Turning to this clone: Other DNA sequences of this sample code for an identical CDR3. The CDR3 sequence is CAWSKGGNTEAFF. Here the CDR3 DNA reads TGTGCCTGGAGTAAGGGAGGGAACACTGAAGCTTTCTTT. This chain joins TRBV30 and TRBJ1-1; D gene unclear. Germline values: CDR1 GTSNPN, CDR2 SVGIG (reference sequence). The CDR3 extends over 13 amino acids. Trimming pared 2 bases from V and 1 base from J, leaving 8 bases between. Drawing the rest from reference TRBV30 and TRBJ1-1, the complete variable domain is SQTIHQWPATLVQPVGSPLSLECTVEGTSNPNLYWYRQAAGRGLQLLFYSVGIGQISSEVPQNLSASRPQDRQFILSSKKLLLSDSGFYLCAWSKGGNTEAFFGQGTRLTVV.

This chain uses TRBV5-1 with TRBJ2-3; TRBD2 is a possible D gene (6 bases). Germline loops: CDR1 SGHRS, CDR2 YFSETQ. V was shortened by 6 bases and J by 2 bases, with 16 bases between the two germline ends. The CDR3 is 15 residues long. The CDR3 sequence: CASNTRGGDTDTQYF. The CDR3 DNA follows: TGCGCCAGCAATACCAGAGGAGGGGACACAGATACGCAGTATTTT. The variable domain in full, completed from reference TRBV5-1 and TRBJ2-3, reads KAGVTQTPRYLIKTRGQQVTLSCSPISGHRSVSWYQQTPGQGLQFLFEYFSETQRNKGNFPGRFSGRQFSNSRSEMNVSTLELGDSALYLCASNTRGGDTDTQYFGPGTRLTVL.

The V gene is TRBV5-4, the J gene TRBJ1-1; TRBD1 is a possible D gene (5 bases). V shed 1 base and J shed 5 bases, with 21 bases lying between them. The germline V gene has CDR1 SGHNT and CDR2 YYREEE (reference sequence). The CDR3 totals 17 residues. As DNA, the CDR3 is TGTGCCAGCAGCTTGCTAGCACAGGCTGGTTTGGTTACTGAAGCTTTCTTT. Translated: CASSLLAQAGLVTEAFF.

This clone has more than one count but fewer than ten. This sequence joins TRBV5-6 and TRBJ2-7; TRBD2 agrees at 14 bases. The CDR3 has 15 residues. J was trimmed by 8 bases and V by 4 bases; bases with no gene match: 8. CDR1 and CDR2 (germline): SGHDT, YYEEEE. CDR3 DNA sequence: TGTGCCAGCAGCATTTACGGGACTAGCGGGGGTAAGCAGTACTTC. Translating it yields CASSIYGTSGGKQYF.

The chain joins TRBV11-2 to TRBJ2-5; either TRBD1 or TRBD2 may fit D (5 bases each). The CDR3 consists of 13 residues. The germline V and J ends were trimmed by 5 bases and 4 bases, with 11 bases remaining between them. The germline gives CDR1 SGHAT, CDR2 FQNNGV. The CDR3 region is CASSVLGVETQYF. The CDR3 DNA sequence: TGTGCCAGCAGCGTTCTGGGGGTAGAGACCCAGTACTTC.

This chain connects TRBV13 to TRBJ1-3; D is unclear. Trimming left V 2 bases short and J 4 bases short, with 9 bases between. CDR1 is PRHDT, CDR2 FYEKMQ, per germline (reference sequence). CDR3 length equals 14 residues. CDR3 residues: CASSLLSVGNTIYF. The CDR3 DNA reads as TGTGCCAGCAGCTTACTATCCGTCGGAAACACCATATATTTT.

The chain has TRBV5-1 and TRBJ1-1; perhaps TRBD1 as D (5 bases). Trimming stripped 0 bases from V and 4 bases from J, with 13 bases between. This CDR3 is 15 amino acids long. The germline V gene has CDR1 SGHRS and CDR2 YFSETQ. Written as DNA, the CDR3 is TGCGCCAGCAGCTTGGCGCCAGGGCCGGGCACTGAAGCTTTCTTT. Protein sequence: CASSLAPGPGTEAFF.

J is TRBJ2-3 and V is TRBV7-9; 7 bases line up with TRBD1. The CDR3 consists of 13 residues. Per the germline V gene, CDR1 is SEHNR and CDR2 is FQNEAQ (reference sequence). V trimming: 5 bases; J trimming: 1 base; junction bases outside the gene matches: 0. CDR3 region: CASSGTGTDTQYF. The DNA for the CDR3 is TGTGCCAGCAGCGGGACAGGCACAGATACGCAGTATTTT.

The chain couples TRBV7-9 to TRBJ2-3; 11 nucleotides match TRBD2. CDR1 is SEHNR, CDR2 FQNEAQ, per germline (reference sequence). The CDR3 spans 18 residues. The J segment lost 0 bases and the V segment lost 4 bases, leaving 9 bases of the junction unmatched. The CDR3 sequence: CASSSRISSGGSTDTQYF. CDR3 in DNA: TGTGCCAGCAGCTCCCGAATATCTAGCGGGGGGAGCACAGATACGCAGTATTTT.

The V and J genes are TRBV5-1 and TRBJ1-2, with a weak D call TRBD1 (5 bases). From germline, CDR1 is SGHRS and CDR2 YFSETQ. V shed 0 bases and J shed 2 bases, with 5 bases lying between them. The CDR3 spans 13 residues. The CDR3 DNA reads TGCGCCAGCAGCTTGGGGGGGAACTATGGCTACACCTTC. Its protein is CASSLGGNYGYTF.

This chain uses TRBV30 with TRBJ2-7; no clear D gene. Germline-derived CDR1 and CDR2 are GTSNPN and SVGIG (reference sequence). The CDR3 is made up of 13 amino acids. The V end was cut by 0 bases, the J end by 3 bases, with 9 bases between. This CDR3 reads CAWSVRKGYEQYF. The CDR3 DNA is TGTGCCTGGAGTGTACGTAAGGGCTACGAGCAGTACTTC.

The chain combines TRBV9 with TRBJ2-2; 12 bases are shared with TRBD2. V lost 3 bases to trimming and J lost 6 bases; unmatched junction nucleotides: 9. Germline values: CDR1 SGDLS, CDR2 YYNGEE. There are 17 residues in the CDR3. CDR3 protein: CASSETSGSVVSGELFF. As DNA, the CDR3 is TGTGCCAGCAGCGAGACTAGCGGGAGTGTTGTATCCGGGGAGCTGTTTTTT.

V is TRBV6-6 and J is TRBJ2-7; 9 bases agree with TRBD1. Losses at the gene ends were 6 bases for V and 7 bases for J; bases not matched to a gene: 4. This CDR3 contains 12 residues. Germline lookup yields CDR1 MNHNY and CDR2 SVGAGI (reference sequence). CDR3 bases: TGTGCCAGCAGCCTGGACAGGGGTGAGCAGTACTTC. Amino acid sequence: CASSLDRGEQYF.

J is TRBJ2-5 and V is TRBV2; D is ambiguous. CDR3 length equals 12 residues. Trimming pared 8 bases from V and 1 base from J, leaving 8 bases between. Germline V gives CDR1 SNHLY, CDR2 FYNNEI. The CDR3 reads CASQLVQETQYF. The CDR3 nucleotides are TGTGCCAGCCAGCTAGTCCAAGAGACCCAGTACTTC.

The genes are TRBV18 and TRBJ1-1; a weak D match, TRBD1 (6 bases). Germline V lookup: CDR1 KGHSH, CDR2 LQKENI. Between the trimmed V and J ends, which lost 1 base and 1 base, there was a span of 10 bases. This CDR3 comprises 15 residues. The chain's CDR3 is CASSPQQGENTEAFF. The DNA of the CDR3 is TGTGCCAGCTCACCACAACAGGGTGAGAACACTGAAGCTTTCTTT. The variable domain in full, completed from reference TRBV18 and TRBJ1-1, reads NAGVMQNPRHLVRRRGQEARLRCSPMKGHSHVYWYRQLPEEGLKFMVYLQKENIIDESGMPKERFSAEFPKEGPSILRIQQVVRGDSAAYFCASSPQQGENTEAFFGQGTRLTVV.

The J gene is TRBJ1-1, the V gene TRBV9; 7 bases are a match to TRBD1. Per the germline V gene, CDR1 is SGDLS and CDR2 is YYNGEE. After removal of 4 bases from V and 5 bases from J, the junction contained 8 bases not matched to a gene. The CDR3 consists of 14 residues. Here the CDR3 DNA reads TGTGCCAGCAGCCCCCGACAGGGTGGGACTGAAGCTTTCTTT. Translating it yields CASSPRQGGTEAFF.

This clone was counted once. The chain combines TRBV7-2 with TRBJ1-4; 9 bases line up with TRBD1. The CDR3 contains 14 residues. J gave up 6 bases and V 6 bases, and 5 bases lay outside the gene matches. CDR1 is SGHTA, CDR2 FQGNSA, per germline. CDR3 coding DNA: TGTGCCAGCAGTCCGGGACAGGGACATGAAAAACTGTTTTTT. As protein: CASSPGQGHEKLFF. The full variable domain, its missing parts supplied by reference TRBV7-2 and TRBJ1-4, is GAGVSQSPSNKVTEKGKDVELRCDPISGHTALYWYRQSLGQGLEFLIYFQGNSAPDKSGLPSDRFSAERTGGSVSTLTIQRTQQEDSAVYLCASSPGQGHEKLFFGSGTQLSVL.

The chain carries TRBV14 and TRBJ2-7; D is uncertain. Germline V gene lookup returns CDR1 SGHDN and CDR2 FVKESK. CDR3 length: 13 amino acids. V was cut by 7 bases and J by 4 bases, with 14 bases left in between. This CDR3 is CASKPSSAYEQYF. The CDR3 DNA is TGTGCCAGCAAACCTTCCTCGGCGTACGAGCAGTACTTC.

The chain uses TRBV28 and TRBJ2-3; no definite D call. Per the germline V gene, CDR1 is MDHEN and CDR2 is SYDVKM. The CDR3 length is 16 residues. With 3 bases removed from V and 1 base from J, the gap between germline ends came to 14 bases. The CDR3 here is CASSFVIASGTDTQYF. DNA of the CDR3: TGTGCCAGCAGTTTCGTAATAGCCTCAGGCACAGATACGCAGTATTTT. The complete variable domain, with remaining parts taken from reference TRBV28 and TRBJ2-3, reads DVKVTQSSRYLVKRTGEKVFLECVQDMDHENMFWYRQDPGLGLRLIYFSYDVKMKEKGDIPEGYSVSREKKERFSLILESASTNQTSMYLCASSFVIASGTDTQYFGPGTRLTVL.

The table lists this clone with a count of one. This rearrangement joins TRBV20-1 to TRBJ2-5; no reliable D call. V lost 7 bases and J lost 5, with 11 bases in between. CDR3 size: 11 residues. Germline CDR1 reads DFQATT; CDR2 reads SNEGSKA (reference sequence). Here the CDR3 DNA reads TGCAGTGTACCCAACTTGGAGACCCAGTACTTC. Amino acids: CSVPNLETQYF.

J is TRBJ2-1 and V is TRBV7-9; D call uncertain. Germline V gene sequence: CDR1 SEHNR, CDR2 FQNEAQ (reference sequence). The CDR3 extends over 11 amino acids. V shed 1 base and J shed 10 bases, with 5 bases lying between them. The CDR3 protein is CASSLEREQFF. As DNA, the CDR3 is TGTGCCAGCAGCTTAGAACGGGAGCAGTTCTTC.

This clone was counted once. This chain links TRBV7-8 with TRBJ1-2; D may be TRBD1 (5 bases). In germline, CDR1 is SGHVS, CDR2 FQNEAQ. V lost 5 bases and J 4 bases, leaving 23 bases between the germline ends. This CDR3 has 17 amino acids. In nucleotides, the CDR3 is TGTGCCAGCAGCCGCGGGACGGCGGGTTCTCATGCCTATGGCTACACCTTC. Translated: CASSRGTAGSHAYGYTF. Using reference TRBV7-8 and TRBJ1-2 for the parts outside the CDR3, the full variable domain is GAGVSQSPRYKVAKRGQDVALRCDPISGHVSLFWYQQALGQGPEFLTYFQNEAQLDKSGLPSDRFFAERPEGSVSTLKIQRTQQEDSAVYLCASSRGTAGSHAYGYTFGSGTRLTVV.